Reported below is one T cell receptor (beta chain). As yet, its antigen is unknown. Germline V gene data show CDR1 as MDHEN and CDR2 as SYDVKM. V lost 3 bases, J lost 6 bases, and 11 bases lay in between. This CDR3 contains 13 residues. Profiling relied on immunoSEQ multiplex PCR, and the TCRdb table lists in-frame clones only, not all of them. The data contain some 2,500,000 clones, approximately 93% of them seen just once; the ten biggest clones take up about 0.39%. These data belong to a study of shared clonotypes between healthy human individuals. Overall study results and limits: Sorted-subset sequencing was shown by rarefaction to be incomplete despite large depth.

The chain has TRBV28 and TRBJ1-2; D uncertain. Sequenced material: naive CD4+ T cells from PBMCs. As for subset: CD45RA+ positively selected. The receptor was isolated from a man between 18 and 35 years old in good health. Some clones in this sample may be carry-over from other donors' samples. The CDR3 protein is CASSFIGVHGYTF. The CDR3 DNA is TGTGCCAGCAGTTTCATCGGGGTCCATGGCTACACCTTC.